This is a list of T cell receptor beta chains from one sample in a study of blood T cell repertoires in COVID-19. TCRdb's copy holds only in-frame clones and misses some; the assay was immunoSEQ multiplex PCR. This sample yields 470,000 or so clones, of which around 89% are seen a single time; roughly 4.3% belongs to the top ten. Material: peripheral blood. These receptor sequences come from a woman younger than 45 with acute or convalescent COVID-19. CDR3s include the opening cysteine and the closing phenylalanine or tryptophan. The order of the fields is clone size, V gene, D gene, J gene, CDR3 protein, CDR3 DNA. D genes are given only for firm matches. A clone size is listed for some rows: how often the clone was seen (once, few, many), or a class if it is expanded.

abundance: NA
v_gene: TRBV27
d_gene: NA
j_gene: TRBJ2-1
CDR3aa: CASSTGPTMNEQFF
CDR3nt: TGTGCCAGCAGTACAGGGCCGACAATGAATGAGCAGTTCTTC

abundance: NA
v_gene: TRBV19
d_gene: NA
j_gene: TRBJ1-1
CDR3aa: CASRSGNTEAFF
CDR3nt: TGTGCCAGTCGCTCCGGGAACACTGAAGCTTTCTTT

abundance: few
v_gene: TRBV25-1
d_gene: NA
j_gene: TRBJ2-5
CDR3aa: CASRVSGIETQYF
CDR3nt: TGTGCCAGCAGGGTATCAGGGATTGAGACCCAGTACTTC

abundance: NA
v_gene: TRBV19
d_gene: TRBD1
j_gene: TRBJ1-5
CDR3aa: CASSQGQGRAQPQHF
CDR3nt: TGTGCCAGTAGCCAAGGACAGGGCAGGGCTCAGCCCCAGCATTTT

abundance: NA
v_gene: TRBV24-1
d_gene: TRBD1
j_gene: TRBJ1-1
CDR3aa: CATSESDRGRTEAFF
CDR3nt: TGTGCCACCAGTGAATCGGACAGGGGGCGAACTGAAGCTTTCTTT

abundance: NA
v_gene: TRBV6-5
d_gene: NA
j_gene: TRBJ2-5
CDR3aa: CASSYRGMYQETQYF
CDR3nt: TGTGCCAGCAGTTACAGGGGGATGTACCAAGAGACCCAGTACTTC

abundance: few
v_gene: TRBV28
d_gene: NA
j_gene: TRBJ1-1
CDR3aa: CASTLNTEAFF
CDR3nt: TGTGCCAGCACCTTGAACACTGAAGCTTTCTTT

abundance: NA
v_gene: TRBV29-1
d_gene: NA
j_gene: TRBJ1-2
CDR3aa: CSVVSGLYGYTF
CDR3nt: TGCAGCGTTGTTTCAGGGCTCTATGGCTACACCTTC

abundance: NA
v_gene: TRBV3-1/TRBV3-2
d_gene: NA
j_gene: TRBJ2-7
CDR3aa: CASSQGGVDPYEQYF
CDR3nt: TGTGCCAGCAGCCAAGGCGGGGTGGATCCCTACGAGCAGTACTTC

abundance: NA
v_gene: TRBV5-6
d_gene: NA
j_gene: TRBJ1-2
CDR3aa: CASRTRQKLGYTF
CDR3nt: TGTGCCAGCAGAACTCGACAGAAGCTAGGCTACACCTTC

abundance: NA
v_gene: TRBV5-6
d_gene: TRBD2
j_gene: TRBJ2-1
CDR3aa: CASSLALAGGNEQFF
CDR3nt: TGTGCCAGCAGCTTGGCGCTAGCGGGGGGGAATGAGCAGTTCTTC

abundance: NA
v_gene: TRBV5-1
d_gene: NA
j_gene: TRBJ2-1
CDR3aa: CASGSEQFYNEQFF
CDR3nt: TGCGCCAGCGGGTCCGAACAGTTTTACAATGAGCAGTTCTTC

abundance: NA
v_gene: TRBV19
d_gene: NA
j_gene: TRBJ1-2
CDR3aa: CASNNRGGGYTF
CDR3nt: TGTGCCAGTAATAACAGAGGAGGTGGCTACACCTTC

abundance: NA
v_gene: TRBV29-1
d_gene: NA
j_gene: TRBJ2-3
CDR3aa: CSVKVWEGRGPTDTQYF
CDR3nt: TGCAGCGTTAAAGTTTGGGAGGGCAGGGGACCCACAGATACGCAGTATTTT

abundance: NA
v_gene: TRBV7-9
d_gene: NA
j_gene: TRBJ2-5
CDR3aa: CASSPLGGQETQYF
CDR3nt: TGTGCCAGCAGCCCACTCGGCGGACAAGAGACCCAGTACTTC

abundance: NA
v_gene: TRBV4-1
d_gene: NA
j_gene: TRBJ1-6
CDR3aa: CASSPRGAGDYNSPLHF
CDR3nt: TGCGCCAGCAGCCCCCGGGGGGCAGGGGACTATAATTCACCCCTCCACTTT

abundance: NA
v_gene: TRBV5-6
d_gene: NA
j_gene: TRBJ2-1
CDR3aa: CASSSTHNEQFF
CDR3nt: TGTGCCAGCAGCTCGACTCACAATGAGCAGTTCTTC

abundance: NA
v_gene: TRBV7-9
d_gene: NA
j_gene: TRBJ1-1
CDR3aa: CASSPRGNTEAFF
CDR3nt: TGTGCCAGCAGCCCCAGGGGGAACACTGAAGCTTTCTTT

abundance: NA
v_gene: TRBV7-2
d_gene: NA
j_gene: TRBJ2-5
CDR3aa: CASSLSSDQETQYF
CDR3nt: TGTGCCAGCAGCTTATCGAGTGACCAAGAGACCCAGTACTTC

abundance: NA
v_gene: TRBV2
d_gene: NA
j_gene: TRBJ2-5
CDR3aa: CASRRGGQKGETQYF
CDR3nt: TGTGCCAGCAGAAGGGGGGGGCAGAAAGGGGAGACCCAGTACTTC

abundance: once
v_gene: TRBV10-3
d_gene: TRBD1
j_gene: TRBJ2-3
CDR3aa: CAISSGGRTDTQYF
CDR3nt: TGTGCCATCAGCTCAGGGGGCCGCACAGATACGCAGTATTTT

abundance: NA
v_gene: TRBV4-1
d_gene: TRBD1
j_gene: TRBJ2-7
CDR3aa: CASSQVDFLPGQPYEQYF
CDR3nt: TGCGCCAGCAGCCAAGTAGATTTCTTACCGGGACAGCCCTACGAGCAGTACTTC

abundance: NA
v_gene: TRBV7-9
d_gene: NA
j_gene: TRBJ2-7
CDR3aa: CASSLGVGGVVSYEQYF
CDR3nt: TGTGCCAGCAGCTTAGGGGTTGGCGGGGTGGTCTCCTACGAGCAGTACTTC

abundance: NA
v_gene: TRBV7-3
d_gene: TRBD2
j_gene: TRBJ2-5
CDR3aa: CASSPLAGGKETQYF
CDR3nt: TGTGCCAGCAGCCCCCTAGCGGGGGGGAAAGAGACCCAGTACTTC

abundance: NA
v_gene: TRBV11-2
d_gene: TRBD1
j_gene: TRBJ1-2
CDR3aa: CASSLGPGQNLYGYTF
CDR3nt: TGTGCCAGCAGCTTAGGTCCGGGACAGAACCTCTATGGCTACACCTTC

abundance: NA
v_gene: TRBV7-9
d_gene: NA
j_gene: TRBJ2-7
CDR3aa: CASSTSTESYEQYF
CDR3nt: TGTGCCAGTAGCACTTCGACAGAATCCTACGAGCAGTACTTC

abundance: NA
v_gene: TRBV9
d_gene: NA
j_gene: TRBJ1-6
CDR3aa: CASSVAQGSGNSPLHF
CDR3nt: TGTGCCAGCAGCGTTGCCCAGGGGTCAGGGAATTCACCCCTCCACTTT

abundance: NA
v_gene: TRBV29-1
d_gene: TRBD1
j_gene: TRBJ2-1
CDR3aa: CSVPGGPNEQFF
CDR3nt: TGCAGCGTGCCAGGGGGCCCAAATGAGCAGTTCTTC

abundance: NA
v_gene: TRBV20-1
d_gene: NA
j_gene: TRBJ1-1
CDR3aa: CSASADSLAFF
CDR3nt: TGCAGTGCTTCAGCGGACAGTCTAGCTTTCTTT

abundance: NA
v_gene: TRBV4-1
d_gene: NA
j_gene: TRBJ2-7
CDR3aa: CASSQEQTGTYEQYF
CDR3nt: TGCGCCAGCAGCCAAGAACAGACAGGAACCTACGAGCAGTACTTC

abundance: NA
v_gene: TRBV6-1
d_gene: NA
j_gene: TRBJ1-1
CDR3aa: CASSELMGGVGAFF
CDR3nt: TGTGCCAGCAGTGAATTAATGGGGGGGGTAGGTGCTTTCTTT

abundance: NA
v_gene: TRBV3-1/TRBV3-2
d_gene: TRBD1
j_gene: TRBJ2-5
CDR3aa: CASSQPRGAGGYQETQYF
CDR3nt: TGTGCCAGCAGCCAACCAAGAGGGGCAGGGGGTTACCAAGAGACCCAGTACTTC

abundance: NA
v_gene: TRBV11-2
d_gene: TRBD1
j_gene: TRBJ1-2
CDR3aa: CASSYDGTGVWGGYTF
CDR3nt: TGTGCCAGCAGCTACGACGGCACAGGGGTGTGGGGAGGCTACACCTTC

abundance: NA
v_gene: TRBV2
d_gene: NA
j_gene: TRBJ1-3
CDR3aa: CASMESGTDSGNTIYF
CDR3nt: TGTGCCAGCATGGAGAGTGGTACGGACTCTGGAAACACCATATATTTT

abundance: NA
v_gene: TRBV21-1
d_gene: NA
j_gene: TRBJ2-2
CDR3aa: CASSNEDRPNTGELFF
CDR3nt: TGTGCCAGCAGCAACGAGGACAGGCCCAACACCGGGGAGCTGTTTTTT

abundance: few
v_gene: TRBV12-3/TRBV12-4
d_gene: NA
j_gene: TRBJ2-1
CDR3aa: CASSLGWTGQFF
CDR3nt: TGTGCCAGCAGCCTCGGGTGGACTGGGCAGTTCTTC

abundance: NA
v_gene: TRBV7-9
d_gene: TRBD1
j_gene: TRBJ2-1
CDR3aa: CASIRQGRDEQFF
CDR3nt: TGTGCCAGCATCCGACAGGGTCGGGATGAGCAGTTCTTC

abundance: NA
v_gene: TRBV11-2
d_gene: TRBD2
j_gene: TRBJ2-1
CDR3aa: CASRFIAGGTYNEQFF
CDR3nt: TGTGCCAGCAGATTCATAGCGGGGGGTACCTACAATGAGCAGTTCTTC

abundance: NA
v_gene: TRBV9
d_gene: TRBD1
j_gene: TRBJ2-3
CDR3aa: CASSPTLWTGLGTDTQYF
CDR3nt: TGTGCCAGCAGCCCTACGCTCTGGACAGGGTTGGGCACAGATACGCAGTATTTT

abundance: NA
v_gene: TRBV4-1
d_gene: TRBD1
j_gene: TRBJ2-2
CDR3aa: CASSRGDRGGELFF
CDR3nt: TGCGCCAGCAGCCGAGGGGACAGGGGAGGGGAGCTGTTTTTT

abundance: NA
v_gene: TRBV30
d_gene: TRBD1
j_gene: TRBJ1-1
CDR3aa: CAWSKDRGGEAFF
CDR3nt: TGTGCCTGGAGTAAGGACAGGGGAGGTGAAGCTTTCTTT

abundance: once
v_gene: TRBV3-1/TRBV3-2
d_gene: TRBD2
j_gene: TRBJ2-5
CDR3aa: CASSQRLAGVQETQYF
CDR3nt: TGTGCCAGCAGCCAACGGCTAGCGGGGGTGCAAGAGACCCAGTACTTC

abundance: once
v_gene: TRBV28
d_gene: NA
j_gene: TRBJ1-3
CDR3aa: CASSSAGLRGNTIYF
CDR3nt: TGTGCCAGCAGTTCCGCCGGGTTGCGCGGAAACACCATATATTTT

abundance: NA
v_gene: TRBV7-6
d_gene: NA
j_gene: TRBJ2-7
CDR3aa: CASSAGDSGSYEQYF
CDR3nt: TGTGCCAGCAGCGCCGGGGACTCGGGTTCCTACGAGCAGTACTTC

abundance: NA
v_gene: TRBV18
d_gene: NA
j_gene: TRBJ2-3
CDR3aa: CASSPPYTDTQYF
CDR3nt: TGTGCCAGCTCACCACCATACACAGATACGCAGTATTTT

abundance: NA
v_gene: TRBV27
d_gene: NA
j_gene: TRBJ2-5
CDR3aa: CASSRVGRETQYF
CDR3nt: TGTGCCAGCAGCAGGGTAGGTCGAGAGACCCAGTACTTC